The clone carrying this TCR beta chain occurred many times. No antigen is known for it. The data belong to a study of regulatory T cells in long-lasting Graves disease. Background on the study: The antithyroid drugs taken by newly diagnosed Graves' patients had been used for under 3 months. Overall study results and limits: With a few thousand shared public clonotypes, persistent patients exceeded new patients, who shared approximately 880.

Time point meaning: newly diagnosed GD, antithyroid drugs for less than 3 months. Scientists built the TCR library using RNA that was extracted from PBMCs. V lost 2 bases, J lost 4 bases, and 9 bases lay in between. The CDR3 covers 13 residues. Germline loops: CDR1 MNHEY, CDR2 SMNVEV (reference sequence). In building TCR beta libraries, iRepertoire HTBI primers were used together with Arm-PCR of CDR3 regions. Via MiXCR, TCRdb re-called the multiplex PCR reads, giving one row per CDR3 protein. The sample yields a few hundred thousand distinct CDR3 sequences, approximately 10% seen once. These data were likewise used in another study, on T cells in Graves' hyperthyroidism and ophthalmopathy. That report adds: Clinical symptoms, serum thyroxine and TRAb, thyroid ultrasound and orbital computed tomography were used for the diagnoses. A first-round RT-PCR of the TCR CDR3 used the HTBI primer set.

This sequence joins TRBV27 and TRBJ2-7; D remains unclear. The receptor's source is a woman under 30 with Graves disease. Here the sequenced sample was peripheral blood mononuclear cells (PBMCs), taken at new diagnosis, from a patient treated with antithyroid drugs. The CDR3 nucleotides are TGTGCCAGCAGTTTAAAGGAAAGGTACGAGCAGTACTTC. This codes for CASSLKERYEQYF.